This T cell receptor (beta chain) was found in a study of cytomegalovirus exposure and HLA in healthy donors. Study-wide context: In a later analysis, it was reported that the roughly 120 validation repertoires had been produced on the same platform as the 700 or so repertoires belonging to the first cohort. The study's findings and limits: Overall, roughly 160 TCR beta chains were annotated as cytomegalovirus-associated. Most TCR sequences proved rare, with some public TCRs found in many donors. The classifier reportedly diagnosed cytomegalovirus status with high specificity and sensitivity.

Germline values: CDR1 SGHRS, CDR2 YFSETQ. J was trimmed by 5 bases and V by 0 bases; bases with no gene match: 11. There are 18 residues in the CDR3. TCRdb's copy holds only in-frame clones and misses some; the assay was immunoSEQ multiplex PCR. The profile shows more than 95,000 clones, around 94% of them singletons. Comment on this clone: Its specificity is not known.

The clonotype was recovered from a woman between 18 and 30 years old in good health and CMV-seronegative. This rearrangement joins TRBV5-1 to TRBJ2-7, with 13 nucleotides matching TRBD2. Sequenced: PBMCs. The CDR3 region has the DNA TGCGCCAGCAGCTTGGGGAATGTACTAGCGGGGGGGGTCGACGAGCAGTACTTC. Translated: CASSLGNVLAGGVDEQYF.